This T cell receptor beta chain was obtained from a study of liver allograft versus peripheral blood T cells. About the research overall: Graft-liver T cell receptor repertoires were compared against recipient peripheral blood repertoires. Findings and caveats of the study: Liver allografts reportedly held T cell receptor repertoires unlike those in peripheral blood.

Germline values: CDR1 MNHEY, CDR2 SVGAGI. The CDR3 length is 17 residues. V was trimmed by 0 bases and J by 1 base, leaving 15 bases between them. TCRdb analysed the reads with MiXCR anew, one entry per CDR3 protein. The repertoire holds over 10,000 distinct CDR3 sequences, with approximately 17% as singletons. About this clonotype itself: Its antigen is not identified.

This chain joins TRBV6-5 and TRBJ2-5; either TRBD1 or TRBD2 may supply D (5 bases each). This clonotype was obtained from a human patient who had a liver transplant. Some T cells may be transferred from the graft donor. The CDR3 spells CASSYSARGAVQETQYF. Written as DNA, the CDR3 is TGTGCCAGCAGTTACTCGGCGAGGGGCGCCGTCCAAGAGACCCAGTACTTC.